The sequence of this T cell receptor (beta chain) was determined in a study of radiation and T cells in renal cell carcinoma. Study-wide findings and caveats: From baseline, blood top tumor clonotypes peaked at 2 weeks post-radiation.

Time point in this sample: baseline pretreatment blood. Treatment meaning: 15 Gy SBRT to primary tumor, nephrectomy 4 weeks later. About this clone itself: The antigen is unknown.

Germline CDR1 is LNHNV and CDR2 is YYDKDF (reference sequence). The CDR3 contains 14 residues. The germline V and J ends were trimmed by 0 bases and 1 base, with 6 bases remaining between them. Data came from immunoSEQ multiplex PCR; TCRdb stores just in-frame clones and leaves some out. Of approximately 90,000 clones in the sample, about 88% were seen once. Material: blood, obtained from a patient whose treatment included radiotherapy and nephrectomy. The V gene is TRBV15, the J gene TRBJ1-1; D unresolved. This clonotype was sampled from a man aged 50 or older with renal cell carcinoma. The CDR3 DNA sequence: TGTGCCACCAGCAGAGATATGACGAACACTGAAGCTTTCTTT. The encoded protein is CATSRDMTNTEAFF. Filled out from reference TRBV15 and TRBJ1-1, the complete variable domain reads DAMVIQNPRYQVTQFGKPVTLSCSQTLNHNVMYWYQQKSSQAPKLLFHYYDKDFNNEADTPDNFQSRRPNTSFCFLDIRSPGLGDTAMYLCATSRDMTNTEAFFGQGTRLTVV.